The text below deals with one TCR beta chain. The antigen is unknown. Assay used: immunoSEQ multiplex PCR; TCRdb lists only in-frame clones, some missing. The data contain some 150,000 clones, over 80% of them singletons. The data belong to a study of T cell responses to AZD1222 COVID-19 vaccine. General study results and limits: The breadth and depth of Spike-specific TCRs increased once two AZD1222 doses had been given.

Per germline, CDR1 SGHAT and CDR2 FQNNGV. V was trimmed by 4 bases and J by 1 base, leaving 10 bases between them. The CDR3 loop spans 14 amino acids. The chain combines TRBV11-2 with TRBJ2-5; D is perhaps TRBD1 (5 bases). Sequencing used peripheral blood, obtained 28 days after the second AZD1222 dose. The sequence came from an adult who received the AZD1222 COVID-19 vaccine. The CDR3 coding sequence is TGTGCCAGCAGCTCCCAGGGTTTCCAAGAGACCCAGTACTTC. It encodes CASSSQGFQETQYF.